These T cell receptor beta chains were read from a single sample in a study of shared clonotypes between healthy human individuals. Sequencing was performed with immunoSEQ multiplex PCR; in TCRdb, only in-frame clones are kept and a portion is missing. The table shows 750,000 to 1,000,000 clones, with 80% to 95% occurring only once. Sequencing was done on a sample of naive CD8+ T cells sorted from blood. These receptors were obtained from a man in his thirties or forties in good health. Each CDR3 is given with its conserved first and last residue. D genes are given only for firm matches. Only some rows state a clone size, as once, few, many or a class for expanded clones.

j_call d_call clone_size v_call cdr3_nt cdr3_aa
TRBJ1-2 NA NA TRBV6-5 TGTGCCAGCAGTTCCTGGGTTGACTATGGCTACACCTTC CASSSWVDYGYTF
TRBJ2-3 NA NA TRBV11-2 TGTGCCAGCACCACCGTCGGGTTTCAGCGGAGCACAGATACGCAGTATTTT CASTTVGFQRSTDTQYF
TRBJ1-5 NA few TRBV27 TGTGCCAGCAGTTTATTGGGGGGTTTTCAGCCCCAGCATTTT CASSLLGGFQPQHF
TRBJ2-7 NA NA TRBV5-6 TGTGCCAGCAGCTCAGCGGCCGCCGGGGCGAGGGAGCAGTACTTC CASSSAAAGAREQYF
TRBJ1-1 NA NA TRBV4-1 TGCGCCAGCAGCCAAGATTGGGGGGCTGGGAACACTGAAGCTTTCTTT CASSQDWGAGNTEAFF
TRBJ2-7 TRBD1 once TRBV27 TGTGCCAGCAGTTTCGGGACAGGCTACGAGCAGTACTTC CASSFGTGYEQYF
TRBJ2-7 TRBD2 NA TRBV5-1 TGCGCCAGCAGCTTGGATCCGGGAGGACCCTACGAGCAGTACTTC CASSLDPGGPYEQYF
TRBJ2-2 NA NA TRBV2 TGTGCCAGCATCCCACCCTTAGGGGACGGGGAGCTGTTTTTT CASIPPLGDGELFF
TRBJ1-2 NA NA TRBV7-2 TGTGCCAGCAGCTTAGATCAGGATGGCTACACCTTC CASSLDQDGYTF
TRBJ2-7 NA NA TRBV7-6 TGTGCCAGCAGCTTAGGGGGCGCAAATCATAAGTCGGCGTTGTACTTC CASSLGGANHKSALYF
TRBJ2-3 TRBD1 NA TRBV5-4 TGTGCCAGCAGCTTGGGGACAGGGGGCGGTGATACGCAGTATTTT CASSLGTGGGDTQYF
TRBJ2-4 TRBD1 NA TRBV10-1 TGCGCCAGCAGCCCGGGACAGGGTGTTATGGCCAAAAACATTCAGTACTTC CASSPGQGVMAKNIQYF
TRBJ2-7 NA NA TRBV6-1 TGTGCCAGCAGTGATAATGGGCATAGCTCCTACGAGCAGTACTTC CASSDNGHSSYEQYF
TRBJ2-7 TRBD1 NA TRBV15 TGTGCCACCAGCAGCGGGACAGGGGGCGAGCAGTACTTC CATSSGTGGEQYF
TRBJ2-1 TRBD2 NA TRBV2 TGTGCCACCTCACTAGCGGGAGGATACAATGAGCAGTTCTTC CATSLAGGYNEQFF
TRBJ2-1 TRBD2 NA TRBV7-2 TGTGCCAGCAGCCAAAGCGGGAGCAACTCCTACAATGAGCAGTTCTTC CASSQSGSNSYNEQFF
TRBJ2-2 NA NA TRBV7-2 TGTGCCAGCAGCTTAGTTGGGCAGGGGTGGACCGGGGAGCTGTTTTTT CASSLVGQGWTGELFF
TRBJ1-1 TRBD1 NA TRBV5-1 TGCGCCAGCAGCTTGAGAAGGGACAGGGGGGTAAACACTGAAGCTTTCTTT CASSLRRDRGVNTEAFF
TRBJ2-1 TRBD2 NA TRBV9 TGTGCCAGCAGTGAAAATGATCTTAGCGGGAGGTTTTACAATGAGCAGTTCTTC CASSENDLSGRFYNEQFF
TRBJ2-7 TRBD2 NA TRBV7-9 TGTGCCAGCAGCGAGACTAGCGGGAGTTCCTACGAGCAGTACTTC CASSETSGSSYEQYF
TRBJ2-7 NA once TRBV6-5 TGTGCCAGCAGTCGTCTACAGGGTTACGAGCAGTACTTC CASSRLQGYEQYF
TRBJ1-1 TRBD1 once TRBV18 TGTGCCAGCTCATCTTACGACAGGGCAAACACTGAAGCTTTCTTT CASSSYDRANTEAFF
TRBJ1-5 NA NA TRBV2 TGTGCCAGCCGACTTACGGGGGTTAGCAATCAGCCCCAGCATTTT CASRLTGVSNQPQHF
TRBJ2-5 NA NA TRBV11-2 TGTGCCAGCAGCCTCCCTAGGGGGGAGACCCAGTACTTC CASSLPRGETQYF
TRBJ1-2 NA NA TRBV13 TGTGCCAGCAGCTTATTCGGGGGCTCTGTTGATGGCTACACCTTC CASSLFGGSVDGYTF
TRBJ2-3 NA NA TRBV13 TGTGCCAGCAGCTTAGCGAGGATGGTCATAGATACGCAGTATTTT CASSLARMVIDTQYF
TRBJ2-1 TRBD2 NA TRBV15 TGTGCCACCCGCCTGGTTTTTAGCGGGGATAGAACTCGCTACAATGAGCAGTTCTTC CATRLVFSGDRTRYNEQFF
TRBJ1-1 NA NA TRBV28 TGTGCCAGCATACCACCGACAGTCACTAGTGAAGCTTTCTTT CASIPPTVTSEAFF
TRBJ2-6 TRBD2 NA TRBV5-1 TGCGCCAGCAGCTTTCGATCCAGCGGGAGGGCTGGTGGGGCCAACGTCCTGACTTTC CASSFRSSGRAGGANVLTF
TRBJ2-7 NA NA TRBV13 TGTGCCAGCAGCAGCCGGGACACCTCCTCCTACGAGCAGTACTTC CASSSRDTSSYEQYF
TRBJ2-3 NA NA TRBV5-6 TGTGCCAGCCTTGGAGGTGGAGGCGATACGCAGTATTTT CASLGGGGDTQYF
TRBJ2-7 NA few TRBV6-1 TGTGCCAGTCGGGAGCTTTCCTACGAGCAGTACTTC CASRELSYEQYF
TRBJ1-1 NA NA TRBV7-9 TGTGCCAGCAGCTTAGGGGGTTCTGGCACTGAAGCTTTCTTT CASSLGGSGTEAFF
TRBJ2-6 NA NA TRBV28 TGTGCCAGCAGTTTCCAGGGGGCCAACGTCCTGACTTTC CASSFQGANVLTF
TRBJ1-4 NA once TRBV13 TGTGCCAGCAGCTTTCGACAGCTTACAACTAATGAAAAACTGTTTTTT CASSFRQLTTNEKLFF
TRBJ2-7 NA NA TRBV4-1 TGCGCCAGCAGCCAAGAATCGGGGAACCCCACTTACGAGCAGTACTTC CASSQESGNPTYEQYF
TRBJ1-4 NA NA TRBV6-4 TGTGCCAGCAGCCACGATGCAACTAATGAAAAACTGTTTTTT CASSHDATNEKLFF
TRBJ1-2 NA NA TRBV28 TGTGCCAGCAGTTTACAGGGATACAACTATGGCTACACCTTC CASSLQGYNYGYTF
TRBJ2-1 NA NA TRBV2 TGTGCCAGCAGTGCGAGGAGCCCCTCCTACAATGAGCAGTTCTTC CASSARSPSYNEQFF
TRBJ1-5 NA NA TRBV27 TGTGCCAGCAGTTTCAAGGGGGGCAATCAGCCCCAGCATTTT CASSFKGGNQPQHF
TRBJ1-1 NA NA TRBV7-9 TGTGCCAGCAGCTTGCAGCGTAGGGGCACTGAAGCTTTCTTT CASSLQRRGTEAFF
TRBJ2-1 NA NA TRBV6-1 TGTGCCAGCAGGCCCAGGTCCTACAATGAGCAGTTCTTC CASRPRSYNEQFF
TRBJ2-3 TRBD2 NA TRBV7-9 TGTGCCAGCAGCTTGAGCGGGACCCTCACAGATACGCAGTATTTT CASSLSGTLTDTQYF
TRBJ2-1 NA NA TRBV7-9 TGTGCCAGCAGCTTAGCCCCCACCACCTACGGCCGTGAGCAGTTCTTC CASSLAPTTYGREQFF
TRBJ1-2 NA few TRBV23-1 TGCGCCAGCTTCGTTCATCCCGGGGCGCGGGGCTACACCTTC CASFVHPGARGYTF
TRBJ1-5 NA NA TRBV28 TGTGCCAGCAGTTTCCTTACAGGGAAAAGTCAGCCCCAGCATTTT CASSFLTGKSQPQHF
TRBJ2-1 NA NA TRBV28 TGTGCCACCCAGGGTTTCTCCTACTACAATGAGCAGTTCTTC CATQGFSYYNEQFF
TRBJ2-7 TRBD1 NA TRBV28 TGTGCCGTAGCCGGGACAGCCTACGAGCAGTACTTC CAVAGTAYEQYF
TRBJ2-1 TRBD2 NA TRBV27 TGTGCCAGCAGTTTGTCCCTAGGTTGGGGGGAGGGCCAGTTCTTC CASSLSLGWGEGQFF
TRBJ2-5 NA NA TRBV7-9 TGTGCCAGCACCAACCTCCAAGAAGACCAAGAGACCCAGTACTTC CASTNLQEDQETQYF
TRBJ2-3 NA NA TRBV9 TGTGCCAGCAGCGGAAGTCGGAGCACAGATACGCAGTATTTT CASSGSRSTDTQYF
TRBJ2-5 TRBD1 NA TRBV25-1 TGTGCCAGCAGTACACAGAGACAGGGGCAAGAGACCCAGTACTTC CASSTQRQGQETQYF
TRBJ2-1 TRBD2 NA TRBV7-8 TGTGCCAGCACCCGGTGGGCTAGCGGGAGGAGAACTAGCCCTCACTCCTACAATGAGCAGTTCTTC CASTRWASGRRTSPHSYNEQFF
TRBJ2-7 NA NA TRBV6-1 TGTGCCAGCAGTGAATTTCATGGGGATGAGCAGTACTTC CASSEFHGDEQYF
TRBJ2-3 NA NA TRBV5-1 TGCGCCAGCAGCTTAGGGGGGGGGACAGTGTTTGATACGCAGTATTTT CASSLGGGTVFDTQYF
TRBJ2-7 TRBD1 NA TRBV9 TGTGCCAGCAACGCCGGGACAGGGTCCTACGAGCAGTACTTC CASNAGTGSYEQYF
TRBJ2-5 NA few TRBV10-3 TGTGCCATCAGGGACAGACAAGAGACCCAGTACTTC CAIRDRQETQYF